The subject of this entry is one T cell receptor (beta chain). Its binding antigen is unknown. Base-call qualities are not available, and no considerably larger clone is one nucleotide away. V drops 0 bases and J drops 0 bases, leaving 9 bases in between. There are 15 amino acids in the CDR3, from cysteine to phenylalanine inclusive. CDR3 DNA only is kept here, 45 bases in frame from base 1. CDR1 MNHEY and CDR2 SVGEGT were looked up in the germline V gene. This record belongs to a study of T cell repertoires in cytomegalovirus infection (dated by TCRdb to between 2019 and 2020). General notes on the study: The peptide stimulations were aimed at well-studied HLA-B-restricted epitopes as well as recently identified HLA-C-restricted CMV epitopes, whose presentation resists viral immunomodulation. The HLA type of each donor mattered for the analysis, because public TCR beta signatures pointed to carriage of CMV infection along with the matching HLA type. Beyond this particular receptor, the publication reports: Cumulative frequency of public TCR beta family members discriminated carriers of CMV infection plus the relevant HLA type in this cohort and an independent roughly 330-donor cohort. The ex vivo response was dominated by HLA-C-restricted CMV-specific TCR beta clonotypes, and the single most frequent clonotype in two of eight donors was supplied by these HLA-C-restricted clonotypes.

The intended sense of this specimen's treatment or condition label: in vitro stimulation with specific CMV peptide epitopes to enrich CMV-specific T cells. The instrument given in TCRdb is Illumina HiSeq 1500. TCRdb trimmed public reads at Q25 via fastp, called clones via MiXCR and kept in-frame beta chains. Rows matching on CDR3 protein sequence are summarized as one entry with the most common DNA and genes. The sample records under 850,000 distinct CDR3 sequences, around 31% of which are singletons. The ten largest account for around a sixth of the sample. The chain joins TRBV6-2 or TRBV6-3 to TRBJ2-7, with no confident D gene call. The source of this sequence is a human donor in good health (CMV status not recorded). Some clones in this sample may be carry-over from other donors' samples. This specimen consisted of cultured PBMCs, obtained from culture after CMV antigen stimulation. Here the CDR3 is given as CASSYSSDNSYEQYF. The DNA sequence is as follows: TGTGCCAGCAGTTACTCGTCCGATAACTCCTACGAGCAGTACTTC.